This section outlines one T cell receptor (beta chain) sequence together with its context. The entry originates in a study of blood T cell repertoires in COVID-19. Germline V lookup: CDR1 SGHRS, CDR2 YFSETQ. The V segment lost 0 bases and the J segment 7 bases; nucleotides outside the gene matches: 16. CDR3 length equals 17 residues. Sequenced by immunoSEQ multiplex PCR; TCRdb stores in-frame clones only, minus some. The data show around 95,000 clones, just over 85% seen once. The chain couples TRBV5-1 to TRBJ2-7; 7 nucleotides line up with TRBD2. The sequence was obtained from a human donor in a cohort sampled during active COVID-19. The sequenced sample consisted of peripheral blood. CDR3: CASSLESGGLGGWEQYF. CDR3 in DNA: TGCGCCAGCAGCTTGGAATCCGGAGGACTAGGAGGTTGGGAGCAGTACTTC.